This TCR beta chain was identified during a study of Ad26.COV2.S vaccination and SARS-CoV-2 variants. Study observations and caveats: Placebo and vaccine recipients had non-spike TCR breadth that was similar. Responses of T cells in total may have been underestimated by the TCR breadth and depth analyses. After vaccination, substantial breadth of spike-specific CD8+ and CD4+ responses was reported.

As for this clone: Its antigen is not known.

The data were produced by immunoSEQ multiplex PCR, yet TCRdb's version contains in-frame clones alone and is incomplete. Among approximately 410,000 clones listed, about 92% were seen once. Indicated treatment: approximately 18 received Ad26.COV2.S at low or high dose, single or two shots; about 5 received placebo; per-sample allocation not given. Samples were taken on day 63 after the first vaccine or placebo injection. An Ad26 vector expressing Wuhan-strain SARS-CoV-2 spike constituted the vaccine. CDR3 size: 13 residues. Germline CDR1 reads SGHRS; CDR2 reads YFSETQ. V was clipped by 2 bases and J by 8 bases; unmatched bases: 5.

The starting material was peripheral blood, obtained in a trial of Ad26.COV2.S vaccine versus placebo. The chain couples TRBV5-1 to TRBJ1-2, with 8 positions matching TRBD1. This receptor was identified in a person aged 18-60 years who received the Ad26.COV2.S COVID-19 vaccine or a placebo. CDR3 sequence (DNA): TGCGCCAGCAGCTTAATTGGACAGGGAGGCTACACCTTC. This gives the protein CASSLIGQGGYTF.